This TCR beta chain was captured in a study of T cell changes during pregnancy in multiple sclerosis. V lost 2 bases and J lost 6; bases outside the gene matches: 5. From germline, CDR1 is SNHLY and CDR2 FYNNEI. CDR3 length equals 14 residues. Data came from immunoSEQ multiplex PCR; TCRdb stores just in-frame clones and leaves some out. Seen here are about 50,000 clones, 92% observed once, and the top ten hold around 0.25%. The sample holds a few counts of this clone. Source: CD4+ T cells from peripheral blood mononuclear cells, taken in the second trimester of pregnancy. This receptor was identified in a female donor with multiple sclerosis, enrolled in a pregnancy study. The chain employs TRBV2 and TRBJ2-3; 7 nucleotides align to TRBD2. Here the CDR3 DNA reads TGTGCCAGCAGTGAAAATTGGCGGGGGGATACGCAGTATTTT. It is translated as CASSENWRGDTQYF.